The T cell receptor beta chain under discussion was sequenced for a study of blood T cell repertoires in COVID-19. Across the whole study: Samples representing acute and convalescent COVID-19 were sourced from the United States, Italy and Spain. T cells, B-cell-depleted T cells, or PBMCs provided the cDNA or gDNA that served as material.

Original processing methods: Quantification of nucleated cells was approximated via reference gene primer amplification. The repertoire was sequenced with immunoSEQ multiplex PCR; TCRdb's copy has only in-frame clones and lacks some. For V, J and clone size, that table is used; D and trimming come from the DNA. The repertoire includes some 50,000 clones, around 76% of them detected once, and nearly 5% sits in the top ten. Germline V gives CDR1 MGHRA, CDR2 YSYEKL. V was pared by 3 bases and J by 0 bases, with 10 bases of the junction left unmatched. The CDR3 totals 17 residues. The chain is built from TRBV4-1 and TRBJ2-7; TRBD1 matches 8 bases. The TCR sequence derives from a human donor in a cohort sampled during active COVID-19. Material: peripheral blood. CDR3 nucleotide sequence: TGCGCCAGCAGCCACATAGCGACAGGGGCGAGCTCCTACGAGCAGTACTTC. The encoded protein is CASSHIATGASSYEQYF.